These 8 T cell receptor beta chains share one sample of origin, sequenced in a study of blood T cell repertoires in COVID-19. Measured with immunoSEQ multiplex PCR; TCRdb has only the in-frame clones, and not every one. The table lists approximately 150,000 clones, around four fifths of them singletons. Sequencing used peripheral blood. These receptors were collected from a woman aged 80 or older with COVID-19, enrolled during active disease.

This clone was detected only once. The J gene is TRBJ1-3, the V gene TRBV5-1; 7 bases are shared with TRBD1. Trimming removed 1 base from V and 4 bases from J; junction bases left unmatched: 2. The CDR3 has 14 amino acids. Per the germline V gene, CDR1 is SGHRS and CDR2 is YFSETQ. CDR3 loop: CASSLTGVGNTIYF. DNA of the CDR3: TGCGCCAGCAGCTTGACAGGGGTCGGAAACACCATATATTTT.

Many counts were recorded for this clone. This chain connects TRBV19 to TRBJ1-5; TRBD1 matches at 9 bases. From germline, CDR1 is LNHDA and CDR2 SQIVND (reference sequence). This CDR3 has 14 residues. Losses at the gene ends were 4 bases for V and 5 bases for J; bases not matched to a gene: 3. The CDR3 DNA sequence: TGTGCCAGTAGTAGGACAGGGGCTTATCAGCCCCAGCATTTT. As protein: CASSRTGAYQPQHF.

The chain employs TRBV10-2 and TRBJ1-5, with a tentative D call TRBD1 (5 bases). Germline V gene data show CDR1 as WSHSY and CDR2 as SAAADI. This CDR3 is 14 amino acids long. V lost 0 bases, J lost 3 bases, and 6 bases lay in between. In nucleotides, the CDR3 is TGCGCCAGCAGTGAGTCGACAGTCAATCAGCCCCAGCATTTT. Protein: CASSESTVNQPQHF.

V usage is TRBV11-2 and J usage is TRBJ1-2; the D gene is possibly TRBD1 (6 bases). The CDR3 sequence is 12 residues long. Germline-derived CDR1 and CDR2 are SGHAT and FQNNGV. V dropped 4 bases and J dropped 8 bases, with 11 bases sitting between them. The CDR3 reads CASSSRQAGYTF. The CDR3 DNA is TGTGCCAGCAGCTCTAGACAGGCAGGCTACACCTTC.

This clone was recorded once. The V gene is TRBV18, the J gene TRBJ1-1; D is perhaps TRBD1 (5 bases). This CDR3 is 16 amino acids long. V was trimmed by 2 bases and J by 0 bases, leaving 13 bases between them. In germline, CDR1 is KGHSH, CDR2 LQKENI. CDR3 sequence: CASSPNAPGLNTEAFF. The CDR3 DNA reads as TGTGCCAGCTCACCAAATGCTCCAGGGTTGAACACTGAAGCTTTCTTT.

This clone has a single count. The rearrangement links TRBV19 to TRBJ2-5; D gene unclear. Trimming removed 1 base at V and 4 bases at J, with 10 bases between. The CDR3 spans 14 residues. Germline assignment: CDR1 LNHDA and CDR2 SQIVND (reference sequence). The CDR3 sequence is CASSIGVGGETQYF. The CDR3 DNA reads as TGTGCCAGTAGTATAGGGGTCGGCGGAGAGACCCAGTACTTC.

The V and J genes are TRBV28 and TRBJ1-2; 8 bases are a match to TRBD1. This CDR3 has 16 amino acids. Trimming took 5 bases from V and 3 from J; bases not matched to a gene: 11. CDR1 and CDR2 from the germline V gene are MDHEN and SYDVKM. The CDR3 here is CASSLSPRGPYYGYTF. CDR3 DNA: TGTGCCAGCAGTCTTTCGCCCAGGGGGCCCTACTATGGCTACACCTTC.

This clone was seen ten or more times. The chain uses TRBV7-8 and TRBJ1-3, with D unclear. Trimming left V 2 bases short and J 0 bases short, with 8 bases between. Germline lookup yields CDR1 SGHVS and CDR2 FQNEAQ. This CDR3 is 15 amino acids long. CDR3 sequence: CASSLLTVSGNTIYF. DNA of the CDR3: TGTGCCAGCAGCTTACTTACGGTCTCTGGAAACACCATATATTTT. The variable domain in full, with the rest retrieved from reference TRBV7-8 and TRBJ1-3, is GAGVSQSPRYKVAKRGQDVALRCDPISGHVSLFWYQQALGQGPEFLTYFQNEAQLDKSGLPSDRFFAERPEGSVSTLKIQRTQQEDSAVYLCASSLLTVSGNTIYFGEGSWLTVV.